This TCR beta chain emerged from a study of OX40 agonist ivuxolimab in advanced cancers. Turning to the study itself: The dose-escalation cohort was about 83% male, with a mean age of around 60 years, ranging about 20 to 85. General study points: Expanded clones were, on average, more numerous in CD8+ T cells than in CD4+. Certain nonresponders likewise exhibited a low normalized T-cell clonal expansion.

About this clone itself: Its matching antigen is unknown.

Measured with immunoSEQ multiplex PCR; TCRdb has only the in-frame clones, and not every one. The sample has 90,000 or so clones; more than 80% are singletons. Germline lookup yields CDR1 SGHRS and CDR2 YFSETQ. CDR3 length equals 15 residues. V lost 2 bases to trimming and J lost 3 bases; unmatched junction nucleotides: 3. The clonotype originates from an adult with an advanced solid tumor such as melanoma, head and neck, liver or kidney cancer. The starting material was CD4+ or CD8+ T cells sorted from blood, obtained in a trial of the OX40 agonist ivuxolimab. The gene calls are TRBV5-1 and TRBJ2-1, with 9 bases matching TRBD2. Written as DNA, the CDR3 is TGCGCCAGCAGCTTTTGGACTAGCGACTACAATGAGCAGTTCTTC. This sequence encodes CASSFWTSDYNEQFF.